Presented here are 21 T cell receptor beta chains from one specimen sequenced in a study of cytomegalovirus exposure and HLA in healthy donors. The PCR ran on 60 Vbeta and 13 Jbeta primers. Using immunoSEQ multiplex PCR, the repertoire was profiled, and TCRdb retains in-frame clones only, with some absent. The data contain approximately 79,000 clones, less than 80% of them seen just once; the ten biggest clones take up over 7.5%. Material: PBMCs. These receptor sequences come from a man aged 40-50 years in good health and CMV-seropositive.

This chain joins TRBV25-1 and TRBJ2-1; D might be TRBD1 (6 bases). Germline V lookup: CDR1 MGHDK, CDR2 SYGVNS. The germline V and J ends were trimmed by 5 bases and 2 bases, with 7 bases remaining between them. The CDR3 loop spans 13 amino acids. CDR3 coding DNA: TGTGCCAGCAGTACAGGGACCTACAATGAGCAGTTCTTC. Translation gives CASSTGTYNEQFF. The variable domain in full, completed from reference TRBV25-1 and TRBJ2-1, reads EADIYQTPRYLVIGTGKKITLECSQTMGHDKMYWYQQDPGMELHLIHYSYGVNSTEKGDLSSESTVSRIRTEHFPLTLESARPSHTSQYLCASSTGTYNEQFFGPGTRLTVL.

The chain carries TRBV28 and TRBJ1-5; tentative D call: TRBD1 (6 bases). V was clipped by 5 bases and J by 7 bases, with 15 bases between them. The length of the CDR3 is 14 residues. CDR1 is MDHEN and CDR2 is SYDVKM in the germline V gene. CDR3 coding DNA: TGTGCCAGCAGTATCGACAGGCCCCAGCAGCCCCAGCATTTT. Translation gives CASSIDRPQQPQHF.

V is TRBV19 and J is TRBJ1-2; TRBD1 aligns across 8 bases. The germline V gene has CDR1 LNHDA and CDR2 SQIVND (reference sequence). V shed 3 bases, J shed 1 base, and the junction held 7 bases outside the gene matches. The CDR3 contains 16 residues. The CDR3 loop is CASSIVGQGLNYGYTF. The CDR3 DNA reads TGTGCCAGTAGTATCGTAGGACAGGGCCTTAACTATGGCTACACCTTC. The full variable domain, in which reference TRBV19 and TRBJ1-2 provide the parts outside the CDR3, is DGGITQSPKYLFRKEGQNVTLSCEQNLNHDAMYWYRQDPGQGLRLIYYSQIVNDFQKGDIAEGYSVSREKKESFPLTVTSAQKNPTAFYLCASSIVGQGLNYGYTFGSGTRLTVV.

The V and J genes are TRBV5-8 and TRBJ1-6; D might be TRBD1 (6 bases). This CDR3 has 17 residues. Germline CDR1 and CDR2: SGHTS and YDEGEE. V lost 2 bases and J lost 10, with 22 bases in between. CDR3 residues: CASSFFRTGPGVSPLHF. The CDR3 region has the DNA TGTGCCAGCAGCTTTTTCAGAACAGGGCCCGGGGTATCACCCCTCCACTTT.

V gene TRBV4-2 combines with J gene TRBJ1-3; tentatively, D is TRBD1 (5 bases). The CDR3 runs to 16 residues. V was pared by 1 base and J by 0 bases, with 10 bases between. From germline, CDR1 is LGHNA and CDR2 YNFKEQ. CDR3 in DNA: TGTGCCAGCAGCCAAGCGACGGGGGTCTCTGGAAACACCATATATTTT. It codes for CASSQATGVSGNTIYF.

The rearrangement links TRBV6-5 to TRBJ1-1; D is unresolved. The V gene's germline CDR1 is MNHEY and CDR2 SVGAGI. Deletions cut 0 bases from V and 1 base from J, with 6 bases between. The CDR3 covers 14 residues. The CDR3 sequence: CASSYSGGNTEAFF. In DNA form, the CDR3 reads TGTGCCAGCAGTTACTCAGGAGGGAACACTGAAGCTTTCTTT.

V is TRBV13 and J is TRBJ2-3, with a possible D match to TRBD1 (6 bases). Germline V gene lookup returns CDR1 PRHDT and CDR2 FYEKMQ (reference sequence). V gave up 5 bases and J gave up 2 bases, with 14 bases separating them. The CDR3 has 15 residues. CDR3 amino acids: CASSQGRGFTDTQYF. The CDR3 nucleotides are TGTGCCAGCAGCCAAGGAAGGGGGTTCACAGATACGCAGTATTTT.

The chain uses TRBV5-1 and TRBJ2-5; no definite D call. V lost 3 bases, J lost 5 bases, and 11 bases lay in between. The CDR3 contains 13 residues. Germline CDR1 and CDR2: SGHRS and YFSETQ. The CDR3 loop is CASSSPPRETQYF. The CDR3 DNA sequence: TGCGCCAGCAGCTCCCCGCCACGGGAGACCCAGTACTTC. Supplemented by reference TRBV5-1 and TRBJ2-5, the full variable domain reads KAGVTQTPRYLIKTRGQQVTLSCSPISGHRSVSWYQQTPGQGLQFLFEYFSETQRNKGNFPGRFSGRQFSNSRSEMNVSTLELGDSALYLCASSSPPRETQYFGPGTRLLVL.

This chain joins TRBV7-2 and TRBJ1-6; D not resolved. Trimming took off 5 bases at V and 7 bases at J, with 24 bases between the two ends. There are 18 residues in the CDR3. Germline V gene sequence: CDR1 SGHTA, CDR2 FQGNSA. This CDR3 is CASSPKHPPAGRNSPLHF. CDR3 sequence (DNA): TGTGCCAGCAGCCCGAAACACCCTCCCGCGGGTAGAAATTCACCCCTCCACTTT.

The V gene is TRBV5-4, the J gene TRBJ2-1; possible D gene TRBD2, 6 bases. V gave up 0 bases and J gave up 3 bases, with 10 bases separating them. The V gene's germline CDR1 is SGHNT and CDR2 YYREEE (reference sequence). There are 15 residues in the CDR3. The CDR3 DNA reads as TGTGCCAGCAGCTTGGGTGAGGGAGGCTACAATGAGCAGTTCTTC. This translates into CASSLGEGGYNEQFF. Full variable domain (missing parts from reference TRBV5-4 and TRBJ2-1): ETGVTQSPTHLIKTRGQQVTLRCSSQSGHNTVSWYQQALGQGPQFIFQYYREEENGRGNFPPRFSGLQFPNYSSELNVNALELDDSALYLCASSLGEGGYNEQFFGPGTRLTVL.

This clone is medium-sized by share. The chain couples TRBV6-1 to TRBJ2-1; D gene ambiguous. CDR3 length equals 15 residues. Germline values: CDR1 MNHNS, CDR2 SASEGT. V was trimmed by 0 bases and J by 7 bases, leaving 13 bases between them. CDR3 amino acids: CASSEAAFYVNEQFF. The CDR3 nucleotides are TGTGCCAGCAGTGAAGCAGCTTTTTACGTAAATGAGCAGTTCTTC.

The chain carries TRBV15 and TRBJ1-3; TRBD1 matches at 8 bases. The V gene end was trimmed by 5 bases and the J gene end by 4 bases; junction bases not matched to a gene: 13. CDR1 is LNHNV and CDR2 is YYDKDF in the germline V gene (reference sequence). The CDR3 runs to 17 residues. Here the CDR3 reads CATSRTDRARAGNTIYF. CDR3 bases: TGTGCCACCAGCCGAACGGACAGGGCAAGAGCGGGAAACACCATATATTTT.

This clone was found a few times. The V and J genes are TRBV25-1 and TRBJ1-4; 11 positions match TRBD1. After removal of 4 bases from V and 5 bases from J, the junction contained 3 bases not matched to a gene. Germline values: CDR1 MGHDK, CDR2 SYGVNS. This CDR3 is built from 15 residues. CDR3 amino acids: CASSGRDRGNEKLFF. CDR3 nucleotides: TGTGCCAGCAGTGGGCGGGACAGGGGGAATGAAAAACTGTTTTTT.

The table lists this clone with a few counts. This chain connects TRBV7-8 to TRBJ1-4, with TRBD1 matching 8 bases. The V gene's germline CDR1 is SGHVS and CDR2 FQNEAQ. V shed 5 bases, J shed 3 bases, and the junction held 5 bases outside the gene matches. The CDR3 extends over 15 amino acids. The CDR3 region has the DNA TGTGCCAGCAGCCCCGGACAGGGATCTAATGAAAAACTGTTTTTT. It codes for CASSPGQGSNEKLFF.

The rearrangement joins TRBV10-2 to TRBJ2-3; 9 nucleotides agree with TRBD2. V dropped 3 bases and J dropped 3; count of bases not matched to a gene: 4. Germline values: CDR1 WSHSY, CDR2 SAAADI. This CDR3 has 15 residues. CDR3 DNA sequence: TGCGCCAGCAGTGAAAGGCGGGGGGGAACAGATACGCAGTATTTT. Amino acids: CASSERRGGTDTQYF.

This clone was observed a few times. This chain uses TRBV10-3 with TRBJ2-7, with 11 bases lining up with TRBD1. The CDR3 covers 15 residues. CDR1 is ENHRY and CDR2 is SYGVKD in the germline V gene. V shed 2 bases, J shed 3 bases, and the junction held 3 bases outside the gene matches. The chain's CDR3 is CAISEPGTGGYEQYF. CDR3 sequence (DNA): TGTGCCATCAGTGAGCCCGGGACAGGGGGCTACGAGCAGTACTTC.

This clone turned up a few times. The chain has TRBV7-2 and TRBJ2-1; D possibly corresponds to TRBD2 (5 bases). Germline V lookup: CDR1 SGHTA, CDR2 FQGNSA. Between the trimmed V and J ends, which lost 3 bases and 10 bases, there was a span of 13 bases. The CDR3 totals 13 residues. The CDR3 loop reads CASSFPGSEEQFF. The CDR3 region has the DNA TGTGCCAGCAGCTTCCCGGGGTCGGAGGAGCAGTTCTTC.

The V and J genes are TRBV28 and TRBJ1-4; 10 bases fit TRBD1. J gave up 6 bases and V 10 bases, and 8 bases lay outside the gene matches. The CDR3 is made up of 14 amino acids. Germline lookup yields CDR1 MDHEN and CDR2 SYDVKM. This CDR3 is CATSTGTGDEKLFF. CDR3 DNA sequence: TGTGCCACCTCTACCGGGACAGGGGATGAAAAACTGTTTTTT.

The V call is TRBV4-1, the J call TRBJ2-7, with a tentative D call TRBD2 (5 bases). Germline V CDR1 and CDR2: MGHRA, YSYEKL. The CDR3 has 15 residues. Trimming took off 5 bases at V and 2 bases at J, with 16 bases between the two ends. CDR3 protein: CASSVDFAGTYEQYF. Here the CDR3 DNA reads TGCGCCAGCAGCGTGGACTTTGCCGGGACCTACGAGCAGTACTTC.

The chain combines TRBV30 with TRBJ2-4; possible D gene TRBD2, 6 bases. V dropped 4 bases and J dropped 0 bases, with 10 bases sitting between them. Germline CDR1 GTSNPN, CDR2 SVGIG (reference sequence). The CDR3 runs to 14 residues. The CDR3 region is CAWTSGLAKNIQYF. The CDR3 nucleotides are TGTGCCTGGACCAGCGGGCTAGCCAAAAACATTCAGTACTTC. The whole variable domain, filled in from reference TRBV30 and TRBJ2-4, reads SQTIHQWPATLVQPVGSPLSLECTVEGTSNPNLYWYRQAAGRGLQLLFYSVGIGQISSEVPQNLSASRPQDRQFILSSKKLLLSDSGFYLCAWTSGLAKNIQYFGAGTRLSVL.

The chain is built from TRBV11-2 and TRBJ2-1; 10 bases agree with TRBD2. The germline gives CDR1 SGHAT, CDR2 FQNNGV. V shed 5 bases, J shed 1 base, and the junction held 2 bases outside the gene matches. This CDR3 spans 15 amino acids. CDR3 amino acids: CASSRSGGSYNEQFF. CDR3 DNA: TGTGCCAGCAGCCGTAGCGGGGGGTCCTACAATGAGCAGTTCTTC.